This is a list of T cell receptor beta chains from one sample in a study of T-cell memory formation after mild COVID-19. TCRdb re-derived calls from the 5' RACE reads in MiXCR, one entry per CDR3 protein. The sample holds 90,000 to 120,000 distinct CDR3 sequences, about 18% seen once. The sample was PBMCs or a T cell subset sorted from them (not recorded which). These receptors originate from a young man who had mild COVID-19 (a few samples of this study predate the infection). Cell type and time point are not known. Both conserved end residues are part of each CDR3. Fields, in order: J gene, D gene, V gene, clone size, CDR3 protein, CDR3 DNA. The D gene is left open where the match is weak. Rows may omit the clone size; those that give it use once, few, many or a size class.

j_call: TRBJ1-6; d_call: .; v_call: TRBV6-5; clone_size: .; cdr3_aa: CASSPDGSPLHF; cdr3_nt: TGTGCCAGCAGCCCCGACGGTTCACCCCTCCACTTT
j_call: TRBJ1-1; d_call: TRBD1; v_call: TRBV7-9; clone_size: few; cdr3_aa: CASSLSGTVPEAFF; cdr3_nt: TGTGCCAGCAGCTTATCCGGGACAGTGCCAGAAGCTTTCTTT
j_call: TRBJ1-3; d_call: .; v_call: TRBV7-2; clone_size: .; cdr3_aa: CASSLDRSATHF; cdr3_nt: TGTGCCAGCAGCTTAGATCGATCCGCGACTCATTTT
j_call: TRBJ2-5; d_call: .; v_call: TRBV15; clone_size: few; cdr3_aa: CATSRDGGEYQETQYF; cdr3_nt: TGTGCCACCAGCAGAGACGGGGGTGAATACCAAGAGACCCAGTACTTC
j_call: TRBJ2-1; d_call: TRBD2; v_call: TRBV29-1; clone_size: .; cdr3_aa: CSVEGRFGGSSYNEQFF; cdr3_nt: TGCAGCGTTGAAGGCCGGTTCGGGGGGAGCTCCTACAATGAGCAGTTCTTC
j_call: TRBJ2-1; d_call: .; v_call: TRBV28; clone_size: few; cdr3_aa: CASSPPGPSYNEQFF; cdr3_nt: TGTGCCAGCAGTCCGCCGGGTCCCTCCTACAATGAGCAGTTCTTC
j_call: TRBJ1-1; d_call: .; v_call: TRBV5-6; clone_size: few; cdr3_aa: CASSLAGAAEAFF; cdr3_nt: TGTGCCAGCAGCTTGGCAGGGGCCGCCGAAGCTTTCTTT
j_call: TRBJ2-1; d_call: .; v_call: TRBV7-2; clone_size: many; cdr3_aa: CASSNYRGDAGFGEQFF; cdr3_nt: TGTGCCAGCAGCAACTATAGGGGGGACGCGGGGTTTGGTGAGCAGTTCTTC
j_call: TRBJ1-1; d_call: .; v_call: TRBV6-2/TRBV6-3; clone_size: .; cdr3_aa: CASSYLPTVEAFF; cdr3_nt: TGTGCCAGCAGTTACCTCCCCACTGTGGAAGCTTTCTTT
j_call: TRBJ1-6; d_call: TRBD1; v_call: TRBV7-9; clone_size: few; cdr3_aa: CASSRAIGQGLNSPLHF; cdr3_nt: TGTGCCAGCAGCCGCGCCATCGGACAGGGTCTAAATTCACCCCTCCACTTT